This T cell receptor (beta chain) was sequenced for a study of blood T cell repertoires in COVID-19. Study summary: Some COVID-19 samples were acute and others convalescent; all came from the United States, Italy and Spain. Nucleic acid was either cDNA or gDNA, and it came from T cells, B-cell-depleted T cells, or PBMCs.

Per the study methods: Amplification of reference gene primers provided the estimated nucleated cell counts. Clones were sequenced by immunoSEQ multiplex PCR, and TCRdb holds only the in-frame ones, with some missing. V, J and clone size were drawn from that table, and D and trimming were deduced from the DNA. In the table there are 90,000 or so clones, about nine tenths of which are singletons. This CDR3 comprises 12 residues. The clonotype originates from a human donor with active COVID-19. The donor label of this sample is uncertain. This chain connects TRBV21-1 to TRBJ2-1; the table's D call, TRBD2, has no DNA check behind it. TRBV21-1 is a pseudogene segment. Specimen: peripheral blood. CDR3 sequence reads: CASSKDPGEGFF. The CDR3 nucleotides are TGTGCCAGCAGCAAAGATCCGGGGGAGGGGTTCTTC.